This entry features one TCR beta chain sequence. As yet, its antigen is unknown. From germline, CDR1 is MNHNS and CDR2 SASEGT. This CDR3 region has 13 residues. Trimming took 10 bases from V and 0 from J; bases not matched to a gene: 3. These data belong to a study of cytomegalovirus exposure and HLA in healthy donors. Study observations and caveats: CMV serostatus stood as the only immune exposure information on hand. The classifier, whose performance was assessed in both the original and validation cohorts, reportedly diagnosed cytomegalovirus status with high specificity and sensitivity.

13 Jbeta primers and 60 Vbeta primers were used for the PCR. This table comes from immunoSEQ multiplex PCR, and its TCRdb copy is limited to in-frame clones, with some not included. The table gives 150,000 or so clones; the top ten clones make up under 2% of it. The gene calls are TRBV6-1 and TRBJ1-1; TRBD1 agrees at 9 bases. This clonotype was obtained from a woman between 45 and 65 years old in good health and CMV-seronegative. Specimen: PBMCs. The CDR3 region is CATGTGLNTEAFF. The CDR3 region has the DNA TGTGCCACCGGGACAGGGCTGAACACTGAAGCTTTCTTT.